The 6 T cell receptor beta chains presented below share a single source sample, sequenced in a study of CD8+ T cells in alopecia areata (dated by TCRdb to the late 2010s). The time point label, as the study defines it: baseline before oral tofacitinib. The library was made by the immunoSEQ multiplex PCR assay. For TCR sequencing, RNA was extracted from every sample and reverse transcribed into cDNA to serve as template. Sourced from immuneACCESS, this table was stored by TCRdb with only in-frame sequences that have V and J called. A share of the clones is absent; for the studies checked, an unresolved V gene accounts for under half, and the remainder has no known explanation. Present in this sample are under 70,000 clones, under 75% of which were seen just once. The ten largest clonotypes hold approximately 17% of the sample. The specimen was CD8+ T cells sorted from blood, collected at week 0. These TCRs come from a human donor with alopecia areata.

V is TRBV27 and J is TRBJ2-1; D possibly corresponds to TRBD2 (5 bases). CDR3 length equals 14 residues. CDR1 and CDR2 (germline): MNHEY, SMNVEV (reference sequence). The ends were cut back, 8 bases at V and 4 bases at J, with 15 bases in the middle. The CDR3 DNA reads TGTGCCAGCGTCTCAGCGGAGTCATACAATGAGCAGTTCTTC. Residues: CASVSAESYNEQFF.

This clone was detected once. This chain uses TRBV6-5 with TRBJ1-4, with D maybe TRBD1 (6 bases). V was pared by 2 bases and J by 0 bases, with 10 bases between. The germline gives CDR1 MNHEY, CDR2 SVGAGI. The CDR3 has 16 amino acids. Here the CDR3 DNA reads TGTGCCAGCAGTTACCACAGGGTTGCAACTAATGAAAAACTGTTTTTT. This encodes CASSYHRVATNEKLFF.

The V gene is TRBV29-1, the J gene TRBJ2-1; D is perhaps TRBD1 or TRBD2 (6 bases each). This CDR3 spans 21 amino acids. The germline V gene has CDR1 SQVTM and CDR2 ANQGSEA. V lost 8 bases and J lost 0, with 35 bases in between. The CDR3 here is CSPKGDLDRPGENRSYNEQFF. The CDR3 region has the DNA TGCAGCCCTAAGGGGGATTTGGACCGCCCGGGGGAGAACCGCTCCTACAATGAGCAGTTCTTC.

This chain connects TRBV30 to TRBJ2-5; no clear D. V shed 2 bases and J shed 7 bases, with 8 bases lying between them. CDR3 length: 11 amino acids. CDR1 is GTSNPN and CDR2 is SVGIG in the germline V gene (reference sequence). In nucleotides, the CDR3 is TGTGCCTGGAGTCTTCCGGGGACCCAGTACTTC. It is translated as CAWSLPGTQYF.

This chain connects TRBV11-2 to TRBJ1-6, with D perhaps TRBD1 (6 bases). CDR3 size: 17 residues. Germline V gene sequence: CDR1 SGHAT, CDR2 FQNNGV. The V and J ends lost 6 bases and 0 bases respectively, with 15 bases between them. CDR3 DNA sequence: TGTGCCAGCAGGAGTAGGGACATCGGCTCCTATAATTCACCCCTCCACTTT. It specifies CASRSRDIGSYNSPLHF.

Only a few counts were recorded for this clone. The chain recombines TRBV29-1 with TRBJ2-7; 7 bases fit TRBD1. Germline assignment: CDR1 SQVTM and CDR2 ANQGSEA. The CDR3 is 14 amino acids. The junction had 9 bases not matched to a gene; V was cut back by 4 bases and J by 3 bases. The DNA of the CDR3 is TGCAGCGTTGTCCGGGACAGAGCCCTCTACGAGCAGTACTTC. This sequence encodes CSVVRDRALYEQYF.